These T cell receptor beta chains were read from a single sample in a study of type 1 regulatory T cells. TCRdb passed the reads through MiXCR, listing each CDR3 protein once. This sample yields approximately 20,000 distinct CDR3 sequences, of which about 9.4% are seen a single time; approximately 3% belongs to the top ten. Sequenced sample: CD4+ T cells, either the whole sample or a sorted fraction (not recorded which). Receptors originate from a human donor in good health. CDR3s include the opening cysteine and the closing phenylalanine or tryptophan. A D gene is named only where the DNA matches it firmly.

V gene	D gene	CDR3 protein
TRBV5-1	TRBD1	CASSRDRGHFGYTF
TRBV5-1	NA	CASSFVGYTF
TRBV29-1	TRBD2	CSVGGDSGSLNTQYF
TRBV20-1	TRBD1	CSATGTGGAGYTF
TRBV14	TRBD1	CASSQAGTGGGKFF
TRBV29-1	NA	CSVEDRLQETQYF
TRBV15	TRBD2	CVTSRWTRKSSEQFF
TRBV20-1	NA	CSAPLASSTDTQYF
TRBV7-3	NA	CASSLEPPTSTSTDTQYF
TRBV10-3	NA	CAIRTGTTNTEAFF
TRBV6-2/TRBV6-3	NA	CASSSSDEPHHGAFF
TRBV6-5	TRBD2	CASSPWTSSFIDTQYF
TRBV19	NA	CASSRDQGSIGNQPQHF
TRBV28	TRBD2	CASRLAGSLVEQFF
TRBV6-5	TRBD1	CASSYSGTGQWAQYF
TRBV27	NA	CASSLRGYEQYF
TRBV3-1	NA	CASSQDTGFNTEAFF
TRBV29-1	NA	CSVGAGAGQPQHF
TRBV30	TRBD2	CAWSKTSGGPNNEQFF
TRBV12-3/TRBV12-4	NA	CASSFGISGEKRF
TRBV5-1	TRBD2	CASSTGPPRTSANPAQYF
TRBV20-1	NA	CSEAEGGETQYF
TRBV5-1	NA	CASSPESYEQYF
TRBV20-1	NA	CSARDSEFNTGELFF
TRBV20-1	NA	CSATPLTASTEAFF
TRBV29-1	NA	CSVGGYSNQPQHF
TRBV14	NA	CASSQYSAGEQYF
TRBV29-1	NA	CSGPRDQYF
TRBV14	NA	CASSQDHRYKYF
TRBV11-2	TRBD1	CASSLAGTGGPTDTQYF
TRBV6-2/TRBV6-3	TRBD2	CASSYLIGLAGGRLNEQFF